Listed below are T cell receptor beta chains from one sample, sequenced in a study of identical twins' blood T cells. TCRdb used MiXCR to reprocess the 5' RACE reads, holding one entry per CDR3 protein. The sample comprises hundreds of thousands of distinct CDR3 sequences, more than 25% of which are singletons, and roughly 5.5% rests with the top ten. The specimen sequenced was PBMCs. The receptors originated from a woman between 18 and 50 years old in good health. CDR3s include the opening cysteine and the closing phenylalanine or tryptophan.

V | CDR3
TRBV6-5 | CASSYLASGYEQYF
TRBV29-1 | CSAFMNTEAFF
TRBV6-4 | CASIREPGTGELFF
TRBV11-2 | CASSARGGVPNYGYTF
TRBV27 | CASRPDLKGLGTEAFF
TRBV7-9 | CASSHGLAGRTDTQYF
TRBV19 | CATTDRGDTGELFF
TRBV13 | CASSLGQNMNTEAFF
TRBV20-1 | CSARVSGTDSNQPQHF
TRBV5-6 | CASSLNGGQPQHF
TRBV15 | CATSRDLWTEAFF
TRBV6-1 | CASSDGQSHQQPQHF
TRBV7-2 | CASSLVVADYNEQFF
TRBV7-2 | CASSLSVQGEQYF
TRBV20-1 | CSAFHGGGNQPQHF
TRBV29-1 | CSVGGLTYSYNEQFF
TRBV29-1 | CSGGQALDTQYF
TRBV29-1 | CSVEESRGYYGYTF
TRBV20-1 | CSAPQGGAGYNEQFF
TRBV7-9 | CASSLGGGTEAFF